These 3 T cell receptor beta chains came from one sample sequenced in a study of blood T cell repertoires in COVID-19. The protocol was immunoSEQ multiplex PCR, while the TCRdb copy is restricted to in-frame clones and leaves out a portion. The table has roughly 97,000 clones, around 90% seen once; the top ten hold approximately 6%. Sequencing input: peripheral blood. The source is a human donor in a cohort sampled during active COVID-19.

The J gene is TRBJ1-1, the V gene TRBV27; no firm D call. V was clipped by 3 bases and J by 2 bases, with 13 bases between them. The CDR3 extends over 15 amino acids. Germline-derived CDR1 and CDR2 are MNHEY and SMNVEV (reference sequence). The CDR3 region is CASSFLGGVNTEAFF. CDR3 in DNA: TGTGCCAGCAGTTTTTTAGGCGGGGTTAACACTGAAGCTTTCTTT.

This chain uses TRBV12-5 with TRBJ2-7; possible D gene TRBD2, 5 bases. V was cut by 5 bases and J by 2 bases, with 10 bases left in between. The CDR3 consists of 13 residues. Germline assignment: CDR1 LGHNT and CDR2 FRNRAP. CDR3 amino acids: CASGPAGTYEQYF. In DNA form, the CDR3 reads TGTGCTAGTGGTCCGGCCGGGACCTACGAGCAGTACTTC.

The V and J genes are TRBV6-5 and TRBJ2-1, with D perhaps matching TRBD2 (7 bases). The CDR3 has 13 residues. In germline, CDR1 is MNHEY, CDR2 SVGAGI. The V and J ends lost 2 bases and 8 bases respectively, with 10 bases between them. The CDR3, as DNA: TGTGCCAGCAGTTACGGGAGGGGGTATGAGCAGTTCTTC. It encodes CASSYGRGYEQFF.